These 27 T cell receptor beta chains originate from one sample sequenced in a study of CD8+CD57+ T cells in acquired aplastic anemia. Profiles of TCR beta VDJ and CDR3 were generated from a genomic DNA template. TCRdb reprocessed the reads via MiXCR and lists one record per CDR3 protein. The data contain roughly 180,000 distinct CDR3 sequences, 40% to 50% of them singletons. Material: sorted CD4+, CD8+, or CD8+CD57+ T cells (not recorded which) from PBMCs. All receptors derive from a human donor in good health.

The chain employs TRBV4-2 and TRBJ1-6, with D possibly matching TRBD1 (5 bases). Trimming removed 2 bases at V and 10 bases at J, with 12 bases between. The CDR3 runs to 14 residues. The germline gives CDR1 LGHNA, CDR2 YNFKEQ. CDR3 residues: CASSQTSGYSPLHF. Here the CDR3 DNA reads TGTGCCAGCAGCCAAACCTCAGGGTACTCACCCCTCCACTTT.

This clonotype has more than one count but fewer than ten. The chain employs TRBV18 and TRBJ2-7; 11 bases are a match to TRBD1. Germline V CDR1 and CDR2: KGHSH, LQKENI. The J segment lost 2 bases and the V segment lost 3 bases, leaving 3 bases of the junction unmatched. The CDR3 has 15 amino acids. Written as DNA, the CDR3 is TGTGCCAGCTCACCCGGGACAGGGGGGGCCTACGAGCAGTACTTC. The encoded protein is CASSPGTGGAYEQYF.

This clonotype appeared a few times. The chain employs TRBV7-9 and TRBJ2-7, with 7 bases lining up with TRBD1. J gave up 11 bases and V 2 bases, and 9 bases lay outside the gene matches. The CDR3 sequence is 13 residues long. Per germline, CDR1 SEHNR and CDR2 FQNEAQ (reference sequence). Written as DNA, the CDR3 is TGTGCCAGCAGCTTAAAGTTAGGGACAGCTGAGTACTTC. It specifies CASSLKLGTAEYF.

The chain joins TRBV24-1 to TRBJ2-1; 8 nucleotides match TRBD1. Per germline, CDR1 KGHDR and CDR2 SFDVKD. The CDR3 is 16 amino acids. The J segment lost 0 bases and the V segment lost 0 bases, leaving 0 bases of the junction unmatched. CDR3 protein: CATSDLGTGSYNEQFF. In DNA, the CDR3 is TGTGCCACCAGTGATTTGGGGACAGGCTCCTACAATGAGCAGTTCTTC.

The CDR3 spells CSAGGQGVTEAFF. CDR3 sequence (DNA): TGCAGTGCGGGGGGACAGGGGGTCACTGAAGCTTTCTTT. The rearrangement joins TRBV20-1 to TRBJ1-1, with 11 bases aligning to TRBD1. Trimming took 6 bases from V and 4 from J; bases not matched to a gene: 4. This CDR3 is built from 13 residues. Germline CDR1 reads DFQATT; CDR2 reads SNEGSKA (reference sequence).

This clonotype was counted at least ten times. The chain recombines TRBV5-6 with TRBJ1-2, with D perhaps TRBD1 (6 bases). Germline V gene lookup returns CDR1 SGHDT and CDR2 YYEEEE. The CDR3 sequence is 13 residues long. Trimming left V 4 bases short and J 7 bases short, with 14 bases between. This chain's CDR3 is CASSDTGRTGYTF. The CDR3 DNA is TGTGCCAGCAGCGATACAGGGAGGACTGGCTACACCTTC.

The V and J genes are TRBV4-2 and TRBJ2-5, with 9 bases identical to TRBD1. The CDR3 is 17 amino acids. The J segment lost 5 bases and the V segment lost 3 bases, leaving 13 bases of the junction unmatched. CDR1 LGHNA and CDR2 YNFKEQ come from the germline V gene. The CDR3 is CASSQPTGTGIPETQYF. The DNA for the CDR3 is TGTGCCAGCAGCCAGCCGACCGGGACAGGGATTCCGGAGACCCAGTACTTC.

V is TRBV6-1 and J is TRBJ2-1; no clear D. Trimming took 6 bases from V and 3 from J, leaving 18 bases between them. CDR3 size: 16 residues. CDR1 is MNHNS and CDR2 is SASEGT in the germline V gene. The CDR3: CASRGSRTELYNEQFF. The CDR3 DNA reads TGTGCCAGCAGAGGTTCGCGGACGGAACTCTACAATGAGCAGTTCTTC.

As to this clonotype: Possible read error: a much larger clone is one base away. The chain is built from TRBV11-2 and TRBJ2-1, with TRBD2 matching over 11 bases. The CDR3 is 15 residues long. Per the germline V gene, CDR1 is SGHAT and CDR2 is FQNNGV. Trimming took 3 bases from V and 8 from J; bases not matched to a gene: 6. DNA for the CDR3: TGTGCCAGCAGCTTTGTACTAGCGGGAGCCGATGAGCAGTTCTTC. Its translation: CASSFVLAGADEQFF.

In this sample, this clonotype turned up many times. CDR3 sequence (DNA): TGTGCCACCAGTGATCCGGCTAGAGCGGATACGCAGTATTTT. Encoded protein: CATSDPARADTQYF. The genes are TRBV24-1 and TRBJ2-3; unclear D gene. V lost 3 bases and J lost 6, with 12 bases in between. Per germline, CDR1 KGHDR and CDR2 SFDVKD. This CDR3 region has 14 residues.

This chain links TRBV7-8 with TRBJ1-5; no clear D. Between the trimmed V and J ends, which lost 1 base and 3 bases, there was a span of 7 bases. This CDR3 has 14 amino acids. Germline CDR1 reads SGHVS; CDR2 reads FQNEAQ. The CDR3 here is CASSLGGYNQPQHF. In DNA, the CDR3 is TGTGCCAGCAGCTTAGGCGGATACAATCAGCCCCAGCATTTT.

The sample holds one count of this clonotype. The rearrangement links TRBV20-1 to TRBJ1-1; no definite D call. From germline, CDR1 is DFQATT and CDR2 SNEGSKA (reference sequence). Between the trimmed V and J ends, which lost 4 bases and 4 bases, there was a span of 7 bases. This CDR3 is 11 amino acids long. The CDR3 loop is CSATRGTEAFF. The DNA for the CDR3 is TGCAGTGCTACCCGAGGCACTGAAGCTTTCTTT.

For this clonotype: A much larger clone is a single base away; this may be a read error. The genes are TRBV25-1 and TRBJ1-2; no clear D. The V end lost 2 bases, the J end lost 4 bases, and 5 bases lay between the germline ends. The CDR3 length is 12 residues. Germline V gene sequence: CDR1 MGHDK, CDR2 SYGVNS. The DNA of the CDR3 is TGTGCCAGCAGTGAAACTCTCTATGGCTACACCTTC. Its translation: CASSETLYGYTF.

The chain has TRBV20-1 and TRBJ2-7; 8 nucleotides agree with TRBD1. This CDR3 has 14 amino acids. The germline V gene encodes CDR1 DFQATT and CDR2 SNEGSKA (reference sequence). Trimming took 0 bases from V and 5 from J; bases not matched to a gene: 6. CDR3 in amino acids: CSARDWTGYDEQYF. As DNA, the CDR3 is TGCAGTGCTAGAGATTGGACAGGGTACGACGAGCAGTACTTC.

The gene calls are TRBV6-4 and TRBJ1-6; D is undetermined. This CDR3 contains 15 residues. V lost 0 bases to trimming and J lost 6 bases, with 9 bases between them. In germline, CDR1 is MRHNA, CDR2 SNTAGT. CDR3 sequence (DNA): TGTGCCAGCAGTGACTCGCGGGATCCTAATTCACCCCTCCACTTT. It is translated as CASSDSRDPNSPLHF.

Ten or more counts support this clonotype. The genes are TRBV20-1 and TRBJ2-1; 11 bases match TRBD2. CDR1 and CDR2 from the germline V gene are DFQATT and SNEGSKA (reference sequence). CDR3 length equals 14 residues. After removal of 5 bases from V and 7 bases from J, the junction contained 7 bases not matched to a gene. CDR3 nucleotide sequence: TGCAGTGCTTTAGCGGGAGGGCCATCGAATGAGCAGTTCTTC. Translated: CSALAGGPSNEQFF.

CDR3 sequence reads: CSARGGTRHTF. DNA for the CDR3: TGCAGTGCTAGAGGTGGGACGCGGCACACCTTC. This chain uses TRBV20-1 with TRBJ1-2, with a tentative D call TRBD1 (5 bases). Trimming stripped 1 base from V and 12 bases from J, with 12 bases between. This CDR3 has 11 residues. Germline V gene lookup returns CDR1 DFQATT and CDR2 SNEGSKA (reference sequence).

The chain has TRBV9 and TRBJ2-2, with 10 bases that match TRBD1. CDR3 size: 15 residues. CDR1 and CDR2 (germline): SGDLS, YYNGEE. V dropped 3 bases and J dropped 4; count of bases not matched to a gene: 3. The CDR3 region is CASSARDRGTGELFF. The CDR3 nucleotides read TGTGCCAGCAGCGCACGGGACAGGGGCACCGGGGAGCTGTTTTTT.

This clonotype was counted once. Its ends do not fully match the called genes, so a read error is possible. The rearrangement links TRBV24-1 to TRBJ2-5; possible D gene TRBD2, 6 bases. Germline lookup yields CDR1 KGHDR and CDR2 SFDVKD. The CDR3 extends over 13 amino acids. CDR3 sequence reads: CASSSGVKGAQYF. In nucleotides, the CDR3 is TGTGCCAGCAGTTCGGGGGTGAAAGGGGCCCAGTACTTC.

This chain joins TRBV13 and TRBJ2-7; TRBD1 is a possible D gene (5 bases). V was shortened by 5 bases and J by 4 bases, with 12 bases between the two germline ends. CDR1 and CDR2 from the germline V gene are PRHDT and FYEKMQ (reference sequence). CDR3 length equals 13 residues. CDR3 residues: CASSQRTRYEQYF. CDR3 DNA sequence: TGTGCCAGCAGCCAGAGGACACGATACGAGCAGTACTTC.

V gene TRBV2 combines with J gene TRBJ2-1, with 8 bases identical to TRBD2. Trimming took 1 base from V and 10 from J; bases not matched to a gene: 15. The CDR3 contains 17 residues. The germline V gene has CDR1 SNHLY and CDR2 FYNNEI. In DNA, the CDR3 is TGTGCCAGCAGTGAAGGTATAGGTAGCGGGGCCGAACGGGAGCAGTTCTTC. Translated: CASSEGIGSGAEREQFF.

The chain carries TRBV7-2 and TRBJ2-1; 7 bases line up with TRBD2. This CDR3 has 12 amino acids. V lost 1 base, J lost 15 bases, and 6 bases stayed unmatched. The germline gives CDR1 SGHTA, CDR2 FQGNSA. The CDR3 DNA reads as TGTGCCAGCAGCTTAGGACTAGCATCTTGGTTCTTC. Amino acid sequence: CASSLGLASWFF.

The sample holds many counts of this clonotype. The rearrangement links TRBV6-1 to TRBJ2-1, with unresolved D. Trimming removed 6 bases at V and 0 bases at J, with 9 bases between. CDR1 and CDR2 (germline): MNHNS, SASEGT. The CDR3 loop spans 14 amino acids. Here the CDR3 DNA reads TGTGCCAGCAGGGACGGCAGCTCCTACAATGAGCAGTTCTTC. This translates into CASRDGSSYNEQFF.

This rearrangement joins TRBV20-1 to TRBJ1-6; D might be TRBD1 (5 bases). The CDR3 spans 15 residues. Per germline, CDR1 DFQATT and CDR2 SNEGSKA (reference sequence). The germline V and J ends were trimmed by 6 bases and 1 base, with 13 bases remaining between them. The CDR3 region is CSASRGASYNSPLHF. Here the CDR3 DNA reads TGCAGTGCCTCCCGGGGCGCGTCCTATAATTCACCCCTCCACTTT.

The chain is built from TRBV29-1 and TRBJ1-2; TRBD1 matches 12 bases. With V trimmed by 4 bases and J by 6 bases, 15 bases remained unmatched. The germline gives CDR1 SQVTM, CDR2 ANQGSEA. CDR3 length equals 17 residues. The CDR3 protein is CSVGPLEDRDRGHGYTF. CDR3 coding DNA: TGCAGCGTTGGTCCCCTAGAGGATAGGGACAGGGGGCATGGCTACACCTTC.

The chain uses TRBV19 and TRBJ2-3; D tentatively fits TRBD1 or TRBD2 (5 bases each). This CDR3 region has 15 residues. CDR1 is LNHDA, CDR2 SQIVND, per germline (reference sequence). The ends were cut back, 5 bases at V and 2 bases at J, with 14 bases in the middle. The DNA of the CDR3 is TGTGCCAGTAGTGGGAACAGGAGGTTCACAGATACGCAGTATTTT. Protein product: CASSGNRRFTDTQYF.

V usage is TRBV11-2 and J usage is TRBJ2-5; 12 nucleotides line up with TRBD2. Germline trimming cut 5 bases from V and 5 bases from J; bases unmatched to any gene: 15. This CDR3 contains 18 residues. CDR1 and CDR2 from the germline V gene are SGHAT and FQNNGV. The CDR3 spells CASSPLGLAGGLVETQYF. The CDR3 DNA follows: TGTGCCAGCAGCCCATTAGGCCTAGCGGGGGGGCTGGTTGAGACCCAGTACTTC. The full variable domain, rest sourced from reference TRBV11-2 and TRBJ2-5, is EAGVAQSPRYKIIEKRQSVAFWCNPISGHATLYWYQQILGQGPKLLIQFQNNGVVDDSQLPKDRFSAERLKGVDSTLKIQPAKLEDSAVYLCASSPLGLAGGLVETQYFGPGTRLLVL.